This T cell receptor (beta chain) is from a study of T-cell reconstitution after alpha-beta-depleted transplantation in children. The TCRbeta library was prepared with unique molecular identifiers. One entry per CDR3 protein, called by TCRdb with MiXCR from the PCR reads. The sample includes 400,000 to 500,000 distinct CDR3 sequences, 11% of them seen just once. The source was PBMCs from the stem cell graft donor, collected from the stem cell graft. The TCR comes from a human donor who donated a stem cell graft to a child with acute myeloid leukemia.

The CDR3 coding sequence is TGTGCCAGTACCTCTAGCGGGGTCTCCTACGAGCAGTACTTC. It encodes CASTSSGVSYEQYF. The chain joins TRBV19 to TRBJ2-7, with 9 bases aligning to TRBD2. Germline V lookup: CDR1 LNHDA, CDR2 SQIVND (reference sequence). This CDR3 comprises 14 residues. V lost 7 bases and J lost 0; bases outside the gene matches: 4.